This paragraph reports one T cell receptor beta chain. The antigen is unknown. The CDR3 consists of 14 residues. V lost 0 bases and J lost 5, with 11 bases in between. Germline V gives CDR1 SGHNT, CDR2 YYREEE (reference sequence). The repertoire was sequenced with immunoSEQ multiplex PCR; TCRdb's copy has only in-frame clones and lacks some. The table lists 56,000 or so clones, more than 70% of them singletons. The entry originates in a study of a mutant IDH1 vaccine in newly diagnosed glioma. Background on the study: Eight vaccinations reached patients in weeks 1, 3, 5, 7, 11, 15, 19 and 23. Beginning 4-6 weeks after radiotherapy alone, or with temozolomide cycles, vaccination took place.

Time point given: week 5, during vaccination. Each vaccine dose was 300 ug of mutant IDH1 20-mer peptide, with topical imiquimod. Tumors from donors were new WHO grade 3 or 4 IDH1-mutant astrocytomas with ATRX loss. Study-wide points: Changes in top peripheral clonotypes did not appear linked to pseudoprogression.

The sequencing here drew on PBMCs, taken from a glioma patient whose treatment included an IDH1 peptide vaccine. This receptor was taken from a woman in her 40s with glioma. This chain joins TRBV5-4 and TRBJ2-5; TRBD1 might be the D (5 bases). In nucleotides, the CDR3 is TGTGCCAGCAGCTTGGGCACGTCAGGGGAGACCCAGTACTTC. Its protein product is CASSLGTSGETQYF.